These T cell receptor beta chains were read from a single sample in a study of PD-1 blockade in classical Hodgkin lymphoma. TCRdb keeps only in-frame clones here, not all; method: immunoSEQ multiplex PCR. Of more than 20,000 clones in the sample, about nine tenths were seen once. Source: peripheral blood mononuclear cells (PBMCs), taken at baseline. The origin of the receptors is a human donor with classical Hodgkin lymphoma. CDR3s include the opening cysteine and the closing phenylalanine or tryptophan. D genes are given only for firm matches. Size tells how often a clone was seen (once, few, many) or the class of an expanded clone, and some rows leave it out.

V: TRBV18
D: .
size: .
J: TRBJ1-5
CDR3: CASSPQGFSNQPQHF
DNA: TGTGCCAGCTCACCCCAGGGGTTTAGCAATCAGCCCCAGCATTTT

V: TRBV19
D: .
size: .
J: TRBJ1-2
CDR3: CASGAPGVYGYTF
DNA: TGTGCCAGCGGGGCCCCGGGGGTCTATGGCTACACCTTC

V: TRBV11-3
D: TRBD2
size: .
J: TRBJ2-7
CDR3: CASSEAGGPHEQYF
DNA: TGTGCCAGCAGCGAAGCGGGGGGGCCCCACGAGCAGTACTTC

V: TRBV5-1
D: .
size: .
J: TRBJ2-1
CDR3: CASRSPSSSYNEQFF
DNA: TGCGCCAGCAGGTCCCCTAGCTCCTCCTACAATGAGCAGTTCTTC

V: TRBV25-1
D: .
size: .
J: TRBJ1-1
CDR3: CASSEAHREGEAFF
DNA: TGTGCCAGCAGTGAAGCCCACAGGGAAGGTGAAGCTTTCTTT

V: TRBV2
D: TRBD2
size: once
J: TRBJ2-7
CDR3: CASSEGRGGPNEQYF
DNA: TGTGCCAGCAGTGAAGGGCGGGGGGGCCCCAACGAGCAGTACTTC

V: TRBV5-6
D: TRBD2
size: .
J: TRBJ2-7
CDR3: CASSPTLAGRYSYEQYF
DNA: TGTGCCAGCAGCCCAACATTAGCGGGGAGATACTCCTACGAGCAGTACTTC

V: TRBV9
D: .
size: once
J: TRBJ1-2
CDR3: CASSPQSGGYGYTF
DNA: TGTGCCAGCAGCCCCCAAAGCGGGGGCTATGGCTACACCTTC

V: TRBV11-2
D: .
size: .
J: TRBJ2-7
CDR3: CASSLNPAYEQYF
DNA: TGTGCCAGCAGCTTAAATCCAGCCTACGAGCAGTACTTC

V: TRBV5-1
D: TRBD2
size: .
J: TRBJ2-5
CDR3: CASSLALAGGLETQYF
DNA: TGCGCCAGCAGCTTGGCCCTAGCGGGGGGGCTGGAGACCCAGTACTTC

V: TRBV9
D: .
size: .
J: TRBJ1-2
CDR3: CASSERTTNYGYTF
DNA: TGTGCCAGCAGCGAGAGAACTACTAACTATGGCTACACCTTC

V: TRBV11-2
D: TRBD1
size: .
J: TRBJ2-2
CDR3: CASSLLDRGFAGELFF
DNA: TGTGCCAGCAGCTTACTGGACAGGGGGTTCGCCGGGGAGCTGTTTTTT

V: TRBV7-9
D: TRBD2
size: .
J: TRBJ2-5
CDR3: CASSLQAGGRGETQYF
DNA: TGTGCCAGCAGCTTACAAGCGGGGGGGCGCGGAGAGACCCAGTACTTC

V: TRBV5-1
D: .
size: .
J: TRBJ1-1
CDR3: CASSAGQTNTEAFF
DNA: TGCGCCAGCAGCGCCGGACAAACGAACACTGAAGCTTTCTTT

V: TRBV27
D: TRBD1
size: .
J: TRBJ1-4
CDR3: CASSSPQGAGVEKLFF
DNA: TGTGCCAGCAGTTCACCCCAGGGGGCCGGGGTTGAAAAACTGTTTTTT

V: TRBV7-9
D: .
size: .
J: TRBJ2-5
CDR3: CASSLKETQYF
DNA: TGTGCCAGCAGCTTAAAAGAGACCCAGTACTTC

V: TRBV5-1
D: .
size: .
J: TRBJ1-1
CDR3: CASSEGVTEAFF
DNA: TGCGCCAGCAGTGAGGGGGTAACTGAAGCTTTCTTT

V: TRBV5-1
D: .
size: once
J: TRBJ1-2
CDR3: CASGGEYRGYTF
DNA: TGCGCCAGCGGCGGCGAGTATCGGGGCTACACCTTC

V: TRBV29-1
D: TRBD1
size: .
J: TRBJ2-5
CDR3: CSVDTDRTLETQYF
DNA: TGCAGCGTGGATACGGACAGGACTTTAGAGACCCAGTACTTC

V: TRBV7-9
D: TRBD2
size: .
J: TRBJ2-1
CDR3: CASSLAGLLNEQFF
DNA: TGTGCCAGCAGCTTAGCGGGACTACTCAATGAGCAGTTCTTC

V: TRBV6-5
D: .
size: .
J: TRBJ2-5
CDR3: CASSRTVQETQYF
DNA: TGTGCCAGCAGTAGGACAGTACAAGAGACCCAGTACTTC

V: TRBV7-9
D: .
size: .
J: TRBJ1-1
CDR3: CASSLAALNTEAFF
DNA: TGTGCCAGCAGCTTAGCCGCATTAAACACTGAAGCTTTCTTT

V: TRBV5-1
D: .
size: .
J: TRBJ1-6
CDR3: CASSFNNRDLGSPLHF
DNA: TGCGCCAGCAGCTTCAACAACAGGGACCTGGGGTCACCCCTCCACTTT

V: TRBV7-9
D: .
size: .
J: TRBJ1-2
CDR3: CASSSTGSGYTF
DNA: TGTGCCAGCAGCTCCACAGGATCTGGCTACACCTTC

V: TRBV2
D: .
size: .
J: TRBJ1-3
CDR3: CASSPPPGTGNTIYF
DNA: TGTGCCAGCAGTCCCCCTCCGGGGACTGGAAACACCATATATTTT

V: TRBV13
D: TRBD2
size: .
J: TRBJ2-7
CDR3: CASSLTLAGGSYEQYF
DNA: TGTGCCAGCAGCCTCACCCTAGCGGGGGGGTCCTACGAGCAGTACTTC

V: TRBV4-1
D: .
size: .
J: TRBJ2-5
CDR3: CASSHDTLKETQYF
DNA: TGCGCCAGCAGCCACGACACCCTAAAAGAGACCCAGTACTTC

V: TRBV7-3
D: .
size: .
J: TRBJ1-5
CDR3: CASSSRNIGNRVGNQPQHF
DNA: TGTGCCAGCAGCTCCCGAAATATAGGTAACAGGGTGGGCAATCAGCCCCAGCATTTT

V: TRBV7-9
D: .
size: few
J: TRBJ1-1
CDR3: CASSLEMNTEAFF
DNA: TGTGCCAGCAGCTTAGAAATGAACACTGAAGCTTTCTTT

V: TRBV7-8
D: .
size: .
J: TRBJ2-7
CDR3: CASSFTAGAGEQYF
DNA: TGTGCCAGCAGCTTTACTGCGGGGGCGGGGGAGCAGTACTTC

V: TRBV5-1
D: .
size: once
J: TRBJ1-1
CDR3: CASELGGTETEAFF
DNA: TGCGCCAGCGAGCTCGGAGGGACCGAGACTGAAGCTTTCTTT

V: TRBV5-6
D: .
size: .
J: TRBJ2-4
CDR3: CASSLVGGSKNIQYF
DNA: TGTGCCAGCAGCTTAGTGGGGGGAAGCAAAAACATTCAGTACTTC

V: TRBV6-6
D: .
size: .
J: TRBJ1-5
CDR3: CASSYSTGINQPQHF
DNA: TGTGCCAGCAGTTACTCGACAGGAATAAATCAGCCCCAGCATTTT

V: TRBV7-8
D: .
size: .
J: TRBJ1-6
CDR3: CASKSLPNSPLHF
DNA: TGTGCCAGCAAGAGTCTGCCCAATTCACCCCTCCACTTT

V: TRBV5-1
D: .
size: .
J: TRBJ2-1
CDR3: CASSLLQGTEQFF
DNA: TGCGCCAGCAGCTTGCTACAGGGAACTGAGCAGTTCTTC

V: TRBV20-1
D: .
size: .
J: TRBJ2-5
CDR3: CSAGAQETQYF
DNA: TGCAGTGCTGGTGCGCAAGAGACCCAGTACTTC

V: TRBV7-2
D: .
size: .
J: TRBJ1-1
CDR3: CASSSKGTLWGTEAFF
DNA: TGTGCCAGCAGCTCCAAGGGGACTCTATGGGGCACTGAAGCTTTCTTT

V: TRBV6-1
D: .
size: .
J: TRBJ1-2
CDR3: CASTWTVQYTF
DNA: TGTGCCAGCACTTGGACCGTCCAATACACCTTC

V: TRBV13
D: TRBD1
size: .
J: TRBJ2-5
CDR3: CASSLGQGWQETQYF
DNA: TGTGCCAGCAGCTTGGGACAGGGGTGGCAAGAGACCCAGTACTTC

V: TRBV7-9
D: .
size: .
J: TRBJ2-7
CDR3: CASSYLYEQYF
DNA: TGTGCCAGCAGCTACCTCTACGAGCAGTACTTC

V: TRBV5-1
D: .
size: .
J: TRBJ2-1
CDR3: CASSSEGGTYNEQFF
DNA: TGCGCCAGCAGCTCCGAGGGGGGGACCTACAATGAGCAGTTCTTC

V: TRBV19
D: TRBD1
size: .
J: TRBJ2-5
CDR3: CASQVGQGGTETQYF
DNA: TGTGCCAGTCAGGTCGGACAGGGTGGAACGGAGACCCAGTACTTC

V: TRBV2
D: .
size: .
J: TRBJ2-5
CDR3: CASSEEDTYGYQETQYF
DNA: TGTGCCAGCAGTGAAGAGGATACGTATGGGTACCAAGAGACCCAGTACTTC

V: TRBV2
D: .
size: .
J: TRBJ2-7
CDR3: CASSGQDRNEQYF
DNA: TGTGCCAGCAGTGGCCAAGACAGGAACGAGCAGTACTTC

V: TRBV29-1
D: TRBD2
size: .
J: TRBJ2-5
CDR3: CSVVKRGPQETQYF
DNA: TGCAGCGTTGTCAAGCGGGGCCCTCAAGAGACCCAGTACTTC

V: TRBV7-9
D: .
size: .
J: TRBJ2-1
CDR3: CASSLVFWQGQFF
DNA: TGTGCCAGCAGCTTAGTATTTTGGCAAGGGCAGTTCTTC

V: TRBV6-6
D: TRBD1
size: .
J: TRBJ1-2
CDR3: CASSPTGGNYGYTF
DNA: TGTGCCAGTAGTCCGACAGGGGGCAACTATGGCTACACCTTC

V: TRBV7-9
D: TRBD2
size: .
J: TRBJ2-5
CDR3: CASRTSGGSETQYF
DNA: TGTGCCAGCAGAACTAGCGGGGGATCGGAGACCCAGTACTTC

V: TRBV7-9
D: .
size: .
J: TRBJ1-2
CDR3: CASSLPWGGYTF
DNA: TGTGCCAGCAGCTTACCTTGGGGTGGCTACACCTTC

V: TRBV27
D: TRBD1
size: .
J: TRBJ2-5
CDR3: CASSSSGTGWKTQYF
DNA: TGTGCCAGCAGTTCCTCCGGGACAGGGTGGAAGACCCAGTACTTC

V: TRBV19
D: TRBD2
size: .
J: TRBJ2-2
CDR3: CASMLASGGYGELFF
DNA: TGTGCCAGTATGCTGGCTAGCGGGGGGTACGGGGAGCTGTTTTTT

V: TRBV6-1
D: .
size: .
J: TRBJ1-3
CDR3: CASSEGQVGTGNTIYF
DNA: TGTGCCAGCAGTGAAGGGCAGGTTGGTACTGGAAACACCATATATTTT

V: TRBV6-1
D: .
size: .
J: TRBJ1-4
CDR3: CASRGFSEKLFF
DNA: TGTGCCAGCAGGGGGTTTAGTGAAAAACTGTTTTTT